This paragraph reports one T cell receptor beta chain. Its antigen is currently unknown. One base away lies a much larger clone, so this may be a sequencing read error. This sample is part of a study of T cells in Graves' hyperthyroidism and ophthalmopathy. General observations from the study: Using 13 V-J features, a model discriminated ophthalmopathy from stable hyperthyroidism.

Not enrolled were patients with uncontrolled infection, other autoimmune disease, pregnancy or lactation. Thyroid ultrasound and orbital computed tomography, with clinical symptoms and serum thyroxine and TRAb, informed diagnoses. TCR beta CDR3 regions were amplified from RNA transcripts. The primer set for the first-round RT-PCR of the TCR CDR3 was HTBI. Each CDR3 protein is one row after TCRdb ran MiXCR on the multiplex PCR reads. The data contain 300,000 to 350,000 distinct CDR3 sequences, 21% of them seen just once; the ten biggest clones take up 50%. Trimming shortened V by 6 bases and J by 3 bases, and 11 bases separated the two germline ends. The CDR3 contains 14 residues. CDR1 and CDR2 from the germline V gene are SNHLY and FYNNEI.

Sample: blood. The chain combines TRBV2 with TRBJ2-2; D ambiguous. The receptor comes from a woman in her fifties or sixties with Graves' hyperthyroidism. The CDR3 sequence: CASRERRDTGELFF. In nucleotides, the CDR3 is TGTGCCAGCAGAGAAAGGCGTGACACCGGGGAGCTGTTTTTT.